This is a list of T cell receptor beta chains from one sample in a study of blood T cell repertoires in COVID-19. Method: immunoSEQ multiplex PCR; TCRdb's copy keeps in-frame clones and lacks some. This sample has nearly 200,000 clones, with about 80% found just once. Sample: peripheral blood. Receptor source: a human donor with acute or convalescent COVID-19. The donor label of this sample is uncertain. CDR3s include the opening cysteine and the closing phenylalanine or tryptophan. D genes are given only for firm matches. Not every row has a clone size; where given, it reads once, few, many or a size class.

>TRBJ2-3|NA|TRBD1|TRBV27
TGTGCCAGCAGTCGAACAGGGGTAAACACAGATACGCAGTATTTT
CASSRTGVNTDTQYF
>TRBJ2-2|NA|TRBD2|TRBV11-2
TGTGCCAGCAGCTTAGGGACTAGTCGTTCCGGGGAGCTGTTTTTT
CASSLGTSRSGELFF
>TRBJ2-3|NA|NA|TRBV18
TGTGCCAGCTCCCCCCCGAGGGCTACACCAGATACGCAGTATTTT
CASSPPRATPDTQYF
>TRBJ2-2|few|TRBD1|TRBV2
TGTGCCAGCAGCACAGGGGCCGGGGAGCTGTTTTTT
CASSTGAGELFF
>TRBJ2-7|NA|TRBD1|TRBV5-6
TGTGCCAGCAGGAAGACAGGGGCCTACGAGCAGTACTTC
CASRKTGAYEQYF
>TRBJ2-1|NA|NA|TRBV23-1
TGCGCCAGCAGTCAAATGGCGGCGGTTCTTTACAATGAGCAGTTCTTC
CASSQMAAVLYNEQFF
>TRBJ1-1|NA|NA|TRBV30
TGTGCCTGGAGTGCGACGCTAGGGAACACTGAAGCTTTCTTT
CAWSATLGNTEAFF
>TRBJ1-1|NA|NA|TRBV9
TGTGCCAGCAGCCCACCCGGACAATACACTGAAGCTTTCTTT
CASSPPGQYTEAFF
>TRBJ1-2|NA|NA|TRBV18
TGTGCCAGCTCCTCCGGGATCACTAACTATGGCTACACCTTC
CASSSGITNYGYTF
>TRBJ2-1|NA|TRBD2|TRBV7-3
TGTGCCAGCAGCTTACGGGGTAGCGGGGGCATACTTTACAATGAGCAGTTCTTC
CASSLRGSGGILYNEQFF
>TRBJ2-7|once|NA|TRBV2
TGTGCCAGCAGGCAGGCGGCCGGGGGAACCTACGAGCAGTACTTC
CASRQAAGGTYEQYF
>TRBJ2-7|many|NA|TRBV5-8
TGTGCCAGCAGCCTAGAGAGGGAGCAGTACTTC
CASSLEREQYF
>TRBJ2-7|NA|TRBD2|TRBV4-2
TGTGCCAGCAGCCTTTCCGTAGGGACTAGCGCTTTCTACGAGCAGTACTTC
CASSLSVGTSAFYEQYF
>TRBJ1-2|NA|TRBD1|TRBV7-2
TGTGCCAGCAGCTCAATTACAGGGGGCGGCTCCTATGGCTACACCTTC
CASSSITGGGSYGYTF
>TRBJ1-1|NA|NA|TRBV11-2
TGTGCCAGCGCAGGGGTTCACGGCACTGAAGCTTTCTTT
CASAGVHGTEAFF
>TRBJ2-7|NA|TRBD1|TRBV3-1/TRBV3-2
TGTGCCAGCAGCCAAGTTTTAGGGACAGGGGACGAGCAGTACTTC
CASSQVLGTGDEQYF
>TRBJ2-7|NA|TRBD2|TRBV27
TGTGCCAGCCAAGGACTAGCGGGAGGGTCTACCTACGAGCAGTACTTC
CASQGLAGGSTYEQYF
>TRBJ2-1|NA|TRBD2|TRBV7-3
TGTGCCAGCAGCTTAAGGAGGGCGGGGCTAGCGGGAGAAATTGAGCAGTTCTTC
CASSLRRAGLAGEIEQFF
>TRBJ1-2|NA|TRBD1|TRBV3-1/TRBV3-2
TGTGCCAGCAGCCAAGGCGCAGGGGGCGCGGATGGCTACACCTTC
CASSQGAGGADGYTF
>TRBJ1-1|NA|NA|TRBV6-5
TGTGCCAGCAGTTTACTAAGGCAGAACACTGAAGCTTTCTTT
CASSLLRQNTEAFF
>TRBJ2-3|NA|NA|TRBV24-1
TGTGCCACCAGTGATCCCACGACTCGACCCACAGATACGCAGTATTTT
CATSDPTTRPTDTQYF
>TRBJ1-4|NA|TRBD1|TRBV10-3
TGTGCCATCAGTCAACAGGGGGACAGCCAGGGTGAAAAACTGTTTTTT
CAISQQGDSQGEKLFF
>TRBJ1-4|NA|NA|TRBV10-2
TGCGCCAGCAGTGAAGGTCAAGGACAGACTAATGAAAAACTGTTTTTT
CASSEGQGQTNEKLFF
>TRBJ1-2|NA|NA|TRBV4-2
TGTGCCAGCAGCCAAGATTCTGGACGAGGGGGCTACACCTTC
CASSQDSGRGGYTF
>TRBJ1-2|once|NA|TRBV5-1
TGCGCCAGCAGCCCCCAGGGCGGGAAGAACTATGGCTACACCTTC
CASSPQGGKNYGYTF
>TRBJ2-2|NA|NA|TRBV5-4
TGTGCCAGCAGCGAAGGGACTCGCGGGTCGAACACCGGGGAGCTGTTTTTT
CASSEGTRGSNTGELFF
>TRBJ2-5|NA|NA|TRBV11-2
TGTGCCAGCAGCTTAGATCGGGGGGAGACCCAGTACTTC
CASSLDRGETQYF